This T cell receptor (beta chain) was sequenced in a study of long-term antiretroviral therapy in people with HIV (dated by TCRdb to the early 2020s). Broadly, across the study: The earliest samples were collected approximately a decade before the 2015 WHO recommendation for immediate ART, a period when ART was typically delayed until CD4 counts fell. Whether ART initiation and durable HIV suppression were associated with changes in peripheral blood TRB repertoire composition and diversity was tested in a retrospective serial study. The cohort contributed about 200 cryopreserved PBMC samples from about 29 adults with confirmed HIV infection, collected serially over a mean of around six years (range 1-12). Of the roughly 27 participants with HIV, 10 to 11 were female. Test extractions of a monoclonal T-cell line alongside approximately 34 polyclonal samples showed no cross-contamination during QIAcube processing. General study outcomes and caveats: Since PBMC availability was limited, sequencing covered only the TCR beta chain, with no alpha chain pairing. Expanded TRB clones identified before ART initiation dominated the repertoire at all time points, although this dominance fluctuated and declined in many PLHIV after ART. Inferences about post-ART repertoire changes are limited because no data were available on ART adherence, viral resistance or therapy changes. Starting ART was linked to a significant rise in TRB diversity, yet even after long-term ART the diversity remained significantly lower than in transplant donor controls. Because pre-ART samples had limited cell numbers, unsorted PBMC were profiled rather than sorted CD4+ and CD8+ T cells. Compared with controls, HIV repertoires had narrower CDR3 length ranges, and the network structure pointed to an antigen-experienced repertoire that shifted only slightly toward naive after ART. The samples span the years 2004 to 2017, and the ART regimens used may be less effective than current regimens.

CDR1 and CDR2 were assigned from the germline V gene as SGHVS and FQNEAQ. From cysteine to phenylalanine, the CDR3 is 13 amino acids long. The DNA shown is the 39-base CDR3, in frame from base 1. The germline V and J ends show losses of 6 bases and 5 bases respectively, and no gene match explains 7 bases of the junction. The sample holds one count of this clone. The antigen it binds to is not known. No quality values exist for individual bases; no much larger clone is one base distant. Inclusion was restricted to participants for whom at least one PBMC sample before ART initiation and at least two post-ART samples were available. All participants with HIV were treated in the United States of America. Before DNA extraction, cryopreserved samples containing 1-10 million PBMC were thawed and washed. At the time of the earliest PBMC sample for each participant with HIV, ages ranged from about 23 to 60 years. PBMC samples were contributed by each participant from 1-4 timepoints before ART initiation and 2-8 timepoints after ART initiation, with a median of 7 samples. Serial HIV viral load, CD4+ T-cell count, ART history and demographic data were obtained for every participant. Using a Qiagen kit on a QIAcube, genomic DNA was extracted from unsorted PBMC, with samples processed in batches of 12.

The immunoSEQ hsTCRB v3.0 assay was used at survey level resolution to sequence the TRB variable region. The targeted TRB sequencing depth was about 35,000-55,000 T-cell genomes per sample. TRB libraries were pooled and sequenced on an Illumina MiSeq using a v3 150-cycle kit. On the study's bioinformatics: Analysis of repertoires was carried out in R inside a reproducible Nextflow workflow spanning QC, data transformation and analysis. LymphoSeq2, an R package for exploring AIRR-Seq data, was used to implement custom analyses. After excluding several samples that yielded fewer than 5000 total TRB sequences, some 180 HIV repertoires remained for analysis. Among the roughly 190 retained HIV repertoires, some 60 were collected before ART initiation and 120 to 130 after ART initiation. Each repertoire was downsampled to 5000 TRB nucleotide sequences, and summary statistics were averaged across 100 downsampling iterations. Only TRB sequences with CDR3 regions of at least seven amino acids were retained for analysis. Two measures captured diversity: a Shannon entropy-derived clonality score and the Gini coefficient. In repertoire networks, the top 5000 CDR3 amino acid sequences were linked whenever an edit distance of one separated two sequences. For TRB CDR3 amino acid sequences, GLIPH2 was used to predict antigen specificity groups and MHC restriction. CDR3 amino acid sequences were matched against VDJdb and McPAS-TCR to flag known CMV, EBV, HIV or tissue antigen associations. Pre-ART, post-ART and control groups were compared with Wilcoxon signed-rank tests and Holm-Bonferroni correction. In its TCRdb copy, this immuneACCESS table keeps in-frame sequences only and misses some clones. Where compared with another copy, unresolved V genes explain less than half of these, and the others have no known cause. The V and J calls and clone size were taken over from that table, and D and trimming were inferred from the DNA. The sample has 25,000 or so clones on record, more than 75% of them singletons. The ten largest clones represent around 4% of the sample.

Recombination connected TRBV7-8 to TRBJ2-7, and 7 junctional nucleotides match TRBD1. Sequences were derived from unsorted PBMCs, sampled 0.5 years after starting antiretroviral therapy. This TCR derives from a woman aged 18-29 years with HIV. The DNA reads TGTGCCAGCAGGCATGACAGGGAAGACGAGCAGTACTTC. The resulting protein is CASRHDREDEQYF.